This TCR beta chain stems from a study of blood T cell repertoires in COVID-19. With 3 bases clipped from V and 1 base from J, the junction kept 4 bases outside the gene matches. Per germline, CDR1 SGHRS and CDR2 YFSETQ. This CDR3 is built from 15 residues. Assay: immunoSEQ multiplex PCR; the TCRdb copy retains only in-frame clones and omits some. Here the sample spans fewer than 80,000 clones, roughly 87% being singletons. The receptor comes from a woman between 45 and 65 years old with active COVID-19. The material sequenced was peripheral blood. This rearrangement joins TRBV5-1 to TRBJ2-7, with 10 bases lining up with TRBD2. CDR3 sequence: CASSSQAGGSYEQYF. CDR3 bases: TGCGCCAGCAGCTCACAAGCGGGAGGGTCCTACGAGCAGTACTTC.